One and the same sample provided the 9 T cell receptor beta chains below, sequenced in a study of T cell responses to AZD1222 COVID-19 vaccine. Sequencing was performed with immunoSEQ multiplex PCR; in TCRdb, only in-frame clones are kept and a portion is missing. The sample has roughly 18,000 clones; about 80% are singletons. Sequenced here: peripheral blood, sampled 28 days after the second AZD1222 dose. All receptors derive from an adult who received the AZD1222 COVID-19 vaccine.

The rearrangement links TRBV4-2 to TRBJ2-5; 12 positions agree with TRBD2. After removal of 0 bases from V and 1 base from J, the junction contained 6 bases not matched to a gene. The CDR3 runs 18 residues. Germline V gene sequence: CDR1 LGHNA, CDR2 YNFKEQ. The CDR3 protein is CASSQELAGGPRQETQYF. The DNA for the CDR3 is TGTGCCAGCAGCCAAGAACTAGCGGGGGGCCCTCGCCAAGAGACCCAGTACTTC.

This clone was counted only a few times. This chain links TRBV19 with TRBJ2-7; maybe TRBD1 (5 bases). The CDR3 runs to 14 residues. CDR1 is LNHDA, CDR2 SQIVND, per germline (reference sequence). Trimming took off 3 bases at V and 4 bases at J, with 13 bases between the two ends. The CDR3 DNA reads as TGTGCCAGTAGTATCCTTGGACAAGGGTACGAGCAGTACTTC. This translates into CASSILGQGYEQYF.

The rearrangement uses TRBV28 and TRBJ1-5; D possibly corresponds to TRBD1 (6 bases). The CDR3 loop spans 13 amino acids. Germline CDR1 MDHEN, CDR2 SYDVKM. The germline V and J ends were trimmed by 3 bases and 7 bases, with 10 bases remaining between them. CDR3 protein: CASSFRGEQPQHF. The CDR3 region has the DNA TGTGCCAGCAGTTTCAGGGGTGAGCAGCCCCAGCATTTT.

V is TRBV5-6 and J is TRBJ2-3; maybe TRBD1 (5 bases). Deletions cut 1 base from V and 9 bases from J, with 15 bases between. Germline V lookup: CDR1 SGHDT, CDR2 YYEEEE. This CDR3 contains 14 residues. CDR3 coding DNA: TGTGCCAGCAGCTTGCGTAAGACAGTTGTAACGCAGTATTTT. Protein sequence: CASSLRKTVVTQYF.

This clone was observed a handful of times. This chain links TRBV7-3 with TRBJ2-2; 8 nucleotides agree with TRBD2. The germline gives CDR1 SGHTA, CDR2 FQGTGA. With 2 bases clipped from V and 2 bases from J, the junction kept 13 bases outside the gene matches. This CDR3 is built from 19 residues. CDR3 loop: CASSLGSLGAGGNTGELFF. In DNA form, the CDR3 reads TGTGCCAGCAGCTTAGGATCCCTGGGCGCGGGGGGCAACACCGGGGAGCTGTTTTTT.

CDR3 in amino acids: CASTEGNQPQHF. CDR3 bases: TGTGCCAGCACGGAGGGGAATCAGCCCCAGCATTTT. The V gene is TRBV2, the J gene TRBJ1-5, with D tentatively TRBD1 (5 bases). The ends were cut back, 7 bases at V and 4 bases at J, with 8 bases in the middle. This CDR3 region has 12 residues. Germline V lookup: CDR1 SNHLY, CDR2 FYNNEI.

The rearrangement uses TRBV27 and TRBJ2-5, with D possibly TRBD2 on 7 matching bases. Germline V gene data show CDR1 as MNHEY and CDR2 as SMNVEV (reference sequence). The CDR3 totals 15 residues. The V and J ends lost 0 bases and 5 bases respectively, with 13 bases between them. CDR3 sequence: CASSLSRTRGETQYF. In nucleotides, the CDR3 is TGTGCCAGCAGTTTATCGAGGACTAGGGGGGAGACCCAGTACTTC.

This chain connects TRBV2 to TRBJ1-2; a weak D match, TRBD1 (5 bases). This CDR3 is 12 amino acids long. Per germline, CDR1 SNHLY and CDR2 FYNNEI. The V gene lost 4 bases and the J gene lost 3 bases, with 6 bases spanning the gap. CDR3 residues: CASSGGDYGYTF. CDR3 sequence (DNA): TGTGCCAGCAGTGGGGGGGACTATGGCTACACCTTC.

The chain employs TRBV7-6 and TRBJ2-7; 12 bases are shared with TRBD2. The CDR3 loop spans 14 amino acids. Per germline, CDR1 SGHVS and CDR2 FNYEAQ. V trimming: 6 bases; J trimming: 6 bases; junction bases outside the gene matches: 6. CDR3 DNA: TGTGCCAGCAGTCCCGGACTAGCGGGGCGCGAGCAGTACTTC. This translates into CASSPGLAGREQYF.